The 18 T cell receptor beta chains given below trace back to one sample, sequenced in a study of blood T cell repertoires in COVID-19 (dated by TCRdb to 2018 to 2020). Library preparation was by the immunoSEQ multiplex PCR assay. Not all clones reach the TCRdb copy of this immuneACCESS table, which keeps in-frame sequences only. Checked studies attribute under half of the gap to unresolved V genes and leave the rest unexplained. Within this sample are about 78,000 clones, with 60% to 85% of them counted one time only. The ten largest make up just under 10% of the sample. Sequenced sample: peripheral blood. These receptor sequences come from a human donor in a cohort sampled during active COVID-19.

The chain recombines TRBV5-1 with TRBJ2-3; 8 nucleotides agree with TRBD1. CDR1 is SGHRS and CDR2 is YFSETQ in the germline V gene. V shed 2 bases and J 2 bases; nucleotides not matched to a gene: 7. CDR3 length: 16 residues. The DNA for the CDR3 is TGCGCCAGCAGCTTTAACGGACAGGGTATCACAGATACGCAGTATTTT. Its translation: CASSFNGQGITDTQYF. Supplemented by reference TRBV5-1 and TRBJ2-3, the full variable domain reads KAGVTQTPRYLIKTRGQQVTLSCSPISGHRSVSWYQQTPGQGLQFLFEYFSETQRNKGNFPGRFSGRQFSNSRSEMNVSTLELGDSALYLCASSFNGQGITDTQYFGPGTRLTVL.

The V and J genes are TRBV6-1 and TRBJ2-2; 11 bases line up with TRBD2. This CDR3 is built from 17 residues. Germline-derived CDR1 and CDR2 are MNHNS and SASEGT. The ends lost 4 bases at V and 8 bases at J; junction bases unmatched: 12. CDR3 sequence reads: CASSGPGTSGVEGELFF. CDR3 in DNA: TGTGCCAGCAGTGGCCCCGGGACTAGCGGAGTCGAAGGGGAGCTGTTTTTT.

V and J are TRBV18 and TRBJ1-3, with D tentatively TRBD1 (5 bases). Germline loops: CDR1 KGHSH, CDR2 LQKENI. Trimming shortened V by 3 bases and J by 3 bases, and 12 bases separated the two germline ends. This CDR3 has 15 residues. DNA of the CDR3: TGTGCCAGCTCACCGGTCCCAGGGCTTGGAAACACCATATATTTT. Protein: CASSPVPGLGNTIYF.

J is TRBJ1-1 and V is TRBV5-1, with D possibly matching TRBD1 (5 bases). The CDR3 is made up of 13 amino acids. V gave up 6 bases and J gave up 2 bases, with 11 bases separating them. Germline CDR1 is SGHRS and CDR2 is YFSETQ. CDR3 coding DNA: TGCGCCAGCACCGTAGACAGCAACACTGAAGCTTTCTTT. Residues: CASTVDSNTEAFF.

This clone occurred a few times. This sequence joins TRBV7-9 and TRBJ2-7; 9 nucleotides agree with TRBD1. The CDR3 is 14 amino acids. Per germline, CDR1 SEHNR and CDR2 FQNEAQ (reference sequence). V lost 5 bases, J lost 0 bases, and 2 bases stayed unmatched. This chain's CDR3 is CASSKTGGSYEQYF. CDR3 coding DNA: TGTGCCAGCAGCAAGACAGGGGGCTCCTACGAGCAGTACTTC.

This clone occurred a few times. The chain uses TRBV30 and TRBJ1-5, with 7 bases fitting TRBD1. This CDR3 contains 14 residues. CDR1 and CDR2 from the germline V gene are GTSNPN and SVGIG (reference sequence). The junction had 7 bases not matched to a gene; V was cut back by 1 base and J by 7 bases. The CDR3 nucleotides are TGTGCCTGGAGTGGGGACAGCGGGAGGCAGCCCCAGCATTTT. This gives the protein CAWSGDSGRQPQHF.

For the CDR3, the DNA is TGTGCCAGCAGCCCTCAGGGGGCGGGAGCTTTCTTT. This codes for CASSPQGAGAFF. The chain carries TRBV3-1 (or the pseudogene TRBV3-2) and TRBJ1-1, with 8 bases fitting TRBD1. CDR1 LGHDT and CDR2 YNNKEL come from the germline V gene (reference sequence). The CDR3 extends over 12 amino acids. The V and J ends lost 4 bases and 10 bases, in that order; junction bases with no gene match: 5.

The J gene is TRBJ2-7, the V gene TRBV2; no clear D gene. V lost 1 base, J lost 0 bases, and 10 bases lay in between. CDR3 size: 15 residues. Germline V gene lookup returns CDR1 SNHLY and CDR2 FYNNEI. The CDR3 sequence is CASSEDSLSSYEQYF. CDR3 DNA sequence: TGTGCCAGCAGTGAAGACAGCCTTAGCTCCTACGAGCAGTACTTC.

The gene calls are TRBV6-2 or TRBV6-3 and TRBJ2-7, with 8 bases aligning to TRBD2. The germline CDR1 and CDR2 sequences are MNHEY and SVGEGT. The CDR3 consists of 14 residues. V dropped 3 bases and J dropped 2; count of bases not matched to a gene: 3. This chain's CDR3 is CASSYHSGAYEQYF. CDR3 DNA sequence: TGTGCCAGCAGTTATCATAGCGGGGCCTACGAGCAGTACTTC.

This clone occurred a few times. The chain links TRBV19 to TRBJ2-7; 8 nucleotides match TRBD1. From germline, CDR1 is LNHDA and CDR2 SQIVND (reference sequence). Trimming at V came to 5 bases and at J to 2 bases, leaving 11 bases not matched to a gene. The CDR3 sequence is 16 residues long. The CDR3: CASSSDSRQGTYEQYF. In DNA, the CDR3 is TGTGCCAGTAGTTCCGACTCGAGACAGGGGACCTACGAGCAGTACTTC.

V and J are TRBV4-1 and TRBJ1-3; D not certain. CDR3 length: 16 amino acids. V lost 1 base to trimming and J lost 4 bases, with 14 bases between them. Germline lookup yields CDR1 MGHRA and CDR2 YSYEKL. The CDR3 region has the DNA TGCGCCAGCAGCCAAGTAAGGCTAGTTTACGGAAACACCATATATTTT. This translates into CASSQVRLVYGNTIYF.

The chain combines TRBV7-8 with TRBJ1-3; the match to TRBD1 covers 7 bases. The CDR3 is 16 residues long. V was clipped by 5 bases and J by 4 bases; unmatched bases: 11. Germline assignment: CDR1 SGHVS and CDR2 FQNEAQ. The DNA of the CDR3 is TGTGCCAGCAGCCCTGACAGGGCCCAGGCCGGAAACACCATATATTTT. Amino acid sequence: CASSPDRAQAGNTIYF.

The V gene is TRBV11-3, the J gene TRBJ2-7; 10 bases fit TRBD1. This CDR3 contains 16 residues. Germline V lookup: CDR1 SGHNT, CDR2 YENEEA. V lost 4 bases, J lost 1 base, and 7 bases stayed unmatched. The CDR3 loop is CASSSSVGQGSYEQYF. In DNA form, the CDR3 reads TGTGCCAGCAGCTCTTCCGTGGGACAGGGGTCCTACGAGCAGTACTTC.

The rearrangement joins TRBV5-1 to TRBJ2-7, with TRBD2 matching 11 bases. Unmatched junction bases numbered 1, after V lost 0 bases and J lost 2 bases. This CDR3 has 15 residues. The germline CDR1 and CDR2 sequences are SGHRS and YFSETQ. The chain's CDR3 is CASSLEGLAAYEQYF. In DNA form, the CDR3 reads TGCGCCAGCAGCTTGGAGGGACTAGCGGCCTACGAGCAGTACTTC.

This clone was observed a few times. The chain employs TRBV5-1 and TRBJ1-2; 12 bases map to TRBD1. The CDR3 is 15 residues long. Germline CDR1 is SGHRS and CDR2 is YFSETQ. After removal of 4 bases from V and 8 bases from J, the junction contained 9 bases not matched to a gene. CDR3 amino acids: CASSEPGQGAPGYTF. The CDR3 DNA reads TGCGCCAGCAGCGAACCGGGACAGGGGGCGCCCGGCTACACCTTC. Full variable domain (outside the CDR3, taken from reference TRBV5-1 and TRBJ1-2): KAGVTQTPRYLIKTRGQQVTLSCSPISGHRSVSWYQQTPGQGLQFLFEYFSETQRNKGNFPGRFSGRQFSNSRSEMNVSTLELGDSALYLCASSEPGQGAPGYTFGSGTRLTVV.

This clone was observed once. This chain links TRBV3-1 (or the pseudogene TRBV3-2) with TRBJ2-3; 12 bases line up with TRBD2. The junction had 3 bases not matched to a gene; V was cut back by 4 bases and J by 1 base. There are 16 residues in the CDR3. CDR1 is LGHDT and CDR2 is YNNKEL in the germline V gene (reference sequence). CDR3 in amino acids: CASSPRLAGGTDTQYF. The CDR3 nucleotides are TGTGCCAGCAGCCCGCGACTAGCGGGGGGCACAGATACGCAGTATTTT.

This chain connects TRBV27 to TRBJ2-7; the D gene is possibly TRBD2 (5 bases). Trimming removed 10 bases at V and 5 bases at J, with 15 bases between. There are 12 residues in the CDR3. In germline, CDR1 is MNHEY, CDR2 SMNVEV (reference sequence). The CDR3 protein is CATTPGTHEQYF. The DNA for the CDR3 is TGTGCCACCACCCCGGGAACCCACGAGCAGTACTTC.

The chain uses TRBV30 and TRBJ2-2, with TRBD2 identical over 8 bases. V was pared by 2 bases and J by 6 bases, with 8 bases of the junction left unmatched. CDR1 GTSNPN and CDR2 SVGIG come from the germline V gene (reference sequence). The CDR3 runs 15 residues. DNA of the CDR3: TGTGCCTGGAGTTCCCTAGCGGGTAACCCCGGGGAGCTGTTTTTT. This encodes CAWSSLAGNPGELFF.